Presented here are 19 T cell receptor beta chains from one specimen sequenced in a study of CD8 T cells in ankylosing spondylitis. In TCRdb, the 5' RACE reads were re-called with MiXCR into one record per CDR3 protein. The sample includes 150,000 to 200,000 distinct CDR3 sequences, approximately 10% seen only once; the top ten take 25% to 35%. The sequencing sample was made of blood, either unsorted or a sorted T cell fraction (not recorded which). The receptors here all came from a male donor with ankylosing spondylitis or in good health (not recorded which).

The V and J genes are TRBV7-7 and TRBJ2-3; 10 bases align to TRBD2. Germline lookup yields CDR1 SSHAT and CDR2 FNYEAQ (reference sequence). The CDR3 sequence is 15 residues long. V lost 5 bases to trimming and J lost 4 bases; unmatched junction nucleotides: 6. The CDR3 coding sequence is TGTGCCAGCAGCCCAAGCGGGGGGGAAGCAGATACGCAGTATTTT. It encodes CASSPSGGEADTQYF.

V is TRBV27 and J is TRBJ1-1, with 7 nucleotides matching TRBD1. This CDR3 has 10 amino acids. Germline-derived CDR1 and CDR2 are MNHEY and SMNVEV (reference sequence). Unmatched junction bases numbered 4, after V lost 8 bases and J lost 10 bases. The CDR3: CASDRDPAFF. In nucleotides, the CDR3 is TGTGCCAGCGACAGGGATCCAGCTTTCTTT.

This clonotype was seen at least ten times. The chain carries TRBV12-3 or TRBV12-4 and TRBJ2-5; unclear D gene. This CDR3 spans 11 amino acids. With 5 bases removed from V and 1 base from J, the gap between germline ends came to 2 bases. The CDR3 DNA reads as TGTGCCAGCAGTGTCCAAGAGACCCAGTACTTC. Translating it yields CASSVQETQYF.

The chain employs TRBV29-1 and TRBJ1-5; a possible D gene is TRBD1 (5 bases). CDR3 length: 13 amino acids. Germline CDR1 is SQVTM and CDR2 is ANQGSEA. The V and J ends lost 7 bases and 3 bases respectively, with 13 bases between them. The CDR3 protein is CSAVDSYNQPQHF. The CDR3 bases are TGCAGCGCCGTAGACAGCTACAATCAGCCCCAGCATTTT.

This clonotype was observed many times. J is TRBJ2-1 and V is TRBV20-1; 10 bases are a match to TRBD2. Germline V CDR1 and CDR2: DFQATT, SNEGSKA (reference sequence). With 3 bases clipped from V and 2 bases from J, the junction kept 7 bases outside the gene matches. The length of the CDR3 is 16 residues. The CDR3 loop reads CSASGSGTSAYNEQFF. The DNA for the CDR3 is TGCAGTGCTAGCGGTTCCGGGACTAGCGCCTACAATGAGCAGTTCTTC.

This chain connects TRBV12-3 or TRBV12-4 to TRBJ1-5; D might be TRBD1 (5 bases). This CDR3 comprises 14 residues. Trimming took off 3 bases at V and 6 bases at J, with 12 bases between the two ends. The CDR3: CASSLMGGSQPQHF. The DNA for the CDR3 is TGTGCCAGCAGTTTGATGGGGGGAAGTCAGCCCCAGCATTTT.

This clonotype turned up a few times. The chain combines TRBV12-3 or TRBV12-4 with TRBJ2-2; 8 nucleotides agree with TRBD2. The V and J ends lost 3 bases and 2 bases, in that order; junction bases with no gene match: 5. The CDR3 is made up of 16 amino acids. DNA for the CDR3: TGTGCCAGCAGTTTCCCGAGCGGGGGCAACACCGGGGAGCTGTTTTTT. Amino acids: CASSFPSGGNTGELFF.

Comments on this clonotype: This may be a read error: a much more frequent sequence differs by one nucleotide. The chain's CDR3 is CASSSYRAANIQYF. The CDR3 nucleotides are TGTGCCAGCAGCTCGTACAGGGCAGCAAACATTCAGTACTTC. The V gene is TRBV7-8, the J gene TRBJ2-4; D perhaps matches TRBD1 (6 bases). Deletions cut 4 bases from V and 6 bases from J, with 13 bases between. The germline CDR1 and CDR2 sequences are SGHVS and FQNEAQ. The CDR3 contains 14 residues. The variable domain in full, with the rest retrieved from reference TRBV7-8 and TRBJ2-4, is GAGVSQSPRYKVAKRGQDVALRCDPISGHVSLFWYQQALGQGPEFLTYFQNEAQLDKSGLPSDRFFAERPEGSVSTLKIQRTQQEDSAVYLCASSSYRAANIQYFGAGTRLSVL.

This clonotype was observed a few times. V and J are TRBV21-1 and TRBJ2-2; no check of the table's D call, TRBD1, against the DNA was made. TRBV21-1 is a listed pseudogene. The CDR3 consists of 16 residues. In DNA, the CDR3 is TGTGCCAGCAGCAAAGTTACCCGGGGGCCCACCGGGGAGCTGTTTTTT. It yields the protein CASSKVTRGPTGELFF.

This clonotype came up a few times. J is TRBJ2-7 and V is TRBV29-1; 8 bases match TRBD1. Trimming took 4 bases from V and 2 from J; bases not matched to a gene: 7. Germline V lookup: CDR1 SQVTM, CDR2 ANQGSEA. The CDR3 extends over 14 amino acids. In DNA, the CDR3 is TGCAGCGTTGCCGGTAGGACAGGGACCTACGAGCAGTACTTC. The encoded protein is CSVAGRTGTYEQYF.

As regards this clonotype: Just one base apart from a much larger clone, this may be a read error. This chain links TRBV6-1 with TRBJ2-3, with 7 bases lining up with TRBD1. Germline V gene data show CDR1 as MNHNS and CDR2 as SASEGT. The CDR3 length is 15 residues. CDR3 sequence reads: CASRAGDRHTATQYF. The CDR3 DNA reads TGTGCCAGCAGGGCCGGGGACAGACACACAGCTACGCAGTATTTT.

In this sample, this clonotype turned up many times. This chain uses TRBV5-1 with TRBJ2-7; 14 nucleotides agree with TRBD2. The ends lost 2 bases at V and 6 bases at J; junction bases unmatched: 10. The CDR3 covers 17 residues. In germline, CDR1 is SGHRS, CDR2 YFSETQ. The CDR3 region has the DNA TGCGCCAGCAGCTTCGGGACTAGCGGGAGTTTTGGTCTCGAGCAGTACTTC. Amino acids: CASSFGTSGSFGLEQYF.

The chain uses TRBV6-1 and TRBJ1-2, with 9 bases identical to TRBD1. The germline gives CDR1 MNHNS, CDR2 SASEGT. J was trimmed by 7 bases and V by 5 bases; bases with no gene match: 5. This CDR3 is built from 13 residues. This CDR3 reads CASSTRDRVGYTF. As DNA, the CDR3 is TGTGCCAGCAGTACCCGGGACAGGGTTGGCTACACCTTC.

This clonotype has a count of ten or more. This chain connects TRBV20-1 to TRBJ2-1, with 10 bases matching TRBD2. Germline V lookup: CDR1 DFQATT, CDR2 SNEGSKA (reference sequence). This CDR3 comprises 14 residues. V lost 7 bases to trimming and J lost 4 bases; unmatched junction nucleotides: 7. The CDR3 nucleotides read TGCAGTGGAAGCGGGGGGGCTAGTTACAATGAGCAGTTCTTC. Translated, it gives CSGSGGASYNEQFF.

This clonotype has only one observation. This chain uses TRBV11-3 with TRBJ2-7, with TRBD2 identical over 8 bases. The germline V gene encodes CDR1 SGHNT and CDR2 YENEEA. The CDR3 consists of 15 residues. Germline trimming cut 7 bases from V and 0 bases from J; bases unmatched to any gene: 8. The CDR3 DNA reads TGTGCCAGCACCTATTCCAGCGGGAGCTCCTACGAGCAGTACTTC. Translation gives CASTYSSGSSYEQYF. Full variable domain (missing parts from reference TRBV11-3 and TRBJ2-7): EAGVVQSPRYKIIEKKQPVAFWCNPISGHNTLYWYLQNLGQGPELLIRYENEEAVDDSQLPKDRFSAERLKGVDSTLKIQPAELGDSAVYLCASTYSSGSSYEQYFGPGTRLTVT.

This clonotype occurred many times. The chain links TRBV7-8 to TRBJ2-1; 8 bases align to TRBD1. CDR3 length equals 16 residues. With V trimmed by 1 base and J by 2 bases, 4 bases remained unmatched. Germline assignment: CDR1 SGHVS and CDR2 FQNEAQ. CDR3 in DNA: TGTGCCAGCAGCTTAGACCGGGACAGGCCCTACAATGAGCAGTTCTTC. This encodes CASSLDRDRPYNEQFF.

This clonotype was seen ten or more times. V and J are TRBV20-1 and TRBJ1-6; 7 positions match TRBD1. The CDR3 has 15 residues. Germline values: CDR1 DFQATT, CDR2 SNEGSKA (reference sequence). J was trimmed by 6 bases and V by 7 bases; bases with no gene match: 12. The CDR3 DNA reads TGCAGTGTCGCGTCACCCGGGACAGTTAATTCACCCCTCCACTTT. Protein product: CSVASPGTVNSPLHF.

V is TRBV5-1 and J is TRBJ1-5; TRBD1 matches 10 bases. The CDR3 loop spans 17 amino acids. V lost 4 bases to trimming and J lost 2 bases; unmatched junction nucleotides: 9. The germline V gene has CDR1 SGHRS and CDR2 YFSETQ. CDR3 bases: TGCGCCAGCAGCGACGGACAGGGGGGAACAGGCAATCAGCCCCAGCATTTT. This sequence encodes CASSDGQGGTGNQPQHF.

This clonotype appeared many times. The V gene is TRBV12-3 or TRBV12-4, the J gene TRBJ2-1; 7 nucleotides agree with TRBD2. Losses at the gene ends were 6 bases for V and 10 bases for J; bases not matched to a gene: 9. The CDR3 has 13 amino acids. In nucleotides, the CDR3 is TGTGCCAGCAGCTCAAGTGGGCGGGGGGAGCAGTTCTTC. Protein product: CASSSSGRGEQFF.